This T cell receptor (beta chain) was recovered during a study of shared clonotypes between healthy human individuals (dated by TCRdb to the early 2020s). As for the study more broadly: The cohort included a few men and two women between 18 and 49 years of age. For each donor, CD4 naive and CD4 memory were each run on three plates, CD8 naive on two plates, and CD8 memory on one plate. Blood TCR repertoires of about five healthy adults were deeply sequenced to estimate repertoire size and the extent of clonotype sharing between individuals. To increase sequencing depth and limit assay-specific biases, TCR repertoire library preparation and sequencing were carried out by different laboratories using diverse techniques. Leukapheresis yielded between about 0.9 and 10 billion PBMCs per donor. Paper-wide results and their limitations: Estimated clonotype richness was generally larger for naive than for memory subsets. Pairwise subsampling indicated that sequencing depth was expected to affect the degree of clonotype sharing among donors. Across a handful of donors, 4.5% to 6.5% of naive CD4, more than 3% of naive CD8, about 2.3% of memory CD4, and around 0.4% of memory CD8 clonotypes were shared. The genetic and exposure-history diversity represented was limited by the small number of donors. Incomplete sequencing was indicated by rarefaction of sorted-subset datasets, despite the large sequencing depth. Higher generation probabilities were observed for clonotypes shared by all four sorted-subset donors than for non-shared clonotypes. Sampling was limited to blood, and TCR repertoires in tissue likely differ from TCR repertoires in blood.

Regarding this clone: No cognate antigen has been identified for it. No clone much larger than this one lies a single base away; base qualities are absent.

Using the deep immunoSEQ assay, multiplex PCR amplified TCR CDR3 regions from genomic DNA. Extracted genomic DNA from each cell subset was distributed evenly across all wells of several immunoSEQ 96-well plates, and each plate was treated as a replicate. For sorted subsets, each replicate PCR was loaded with 150 to 250 ng genomic DNA, equivalent to some 31,000 T cell genomes. Purified libraries were measured with a Qubit 3.0 fluorometer, size-checked on a Bioanalyzer 2100, and measured again with the KAPA Library Quantification kit. Every immunoSEQ 96-well plate was sequenced on a dedicated single-read 150-cycle Illumina NextSeq 550 flow cell. On the authors' methods: Because the immunoSEQ output included only junctional sequences and no quality scores, the filtering could not be the same as the filtering used for full-length reads. To assign V/J genes and CDR3, sequences were annotated using PyIR, a Python wrapper for IgBLAST v1.9, with IMGT germline references. Any read was removed if the V/J assignment was weak (E-value above 1e-6), the CDR3 was missing, or the read contained stop codons, out-of-frame junctions, or ambiguous translated residues. A V3J clonotype was defined by an identical inferred V gene, J gene, and CDR3 amino acid sequence. To compute the percentage overlap between repertoires, the number of shared unique clonotypes was divided by the size of the smaller repertoire. Three approaches were used to assess repertoire richness: RTK rarefaction, the Chao1 estimator, and Recon v2.1 estimates of unobserved clonotypes. Generation probabilities were computed with OLGA for all TCRbeta clonotypes obtained by the gDNA method from several donors. TCRdb limited this immuneACCESS table to in-frame rearrangements with V and J called. A share of clones is missing; checked studies link under half to unresolved V genes, and the rest is unexplained. V and J calls and clone size are given by that table; D and trimming were obtained from the DNA. Recorded for this sample are a few million clones; 85% to 95% of them occurred a single time. 0.39% of the sample comes from the top ten.

Healthy HIV-negative adults with no recently reported acute infections or vaccinations were included as donors. Only Caucasian adults living in Nashville, Tennessee, USA were represented among the donors. CD4+ T cells were enriched through magnetic negative selection, after which naive cells were positively selected on CD45RA and the remaining negative fraction served as the memory subset. Blood was collected by leukapheresis, and PBMCs were isolated by Ficoll-Histopaque density gradient centrifugation and then cryopreserved in liquid nitrogen vapor phase. Analytical flow cytometry was used to check the purity and quantity of every magnetically sorted T cell population. Genomic DNA was isolated from each sorted fraction and quantified by UV absorbance on a Nanodrop 2000c. The CDR3 contains 15 residues, cysteine and phenylalanine counted. Only CDR3 DNA is held: 45 bases, read in frame from base 1. Compared with germline, V lacks 1 base and J lacks 6 bases; bases without a gene match: 8. As encoded in the germline V gene (reference sequence), CDR1 is WNHNN while CDR2 is SYGVQD.

This chain is built from TRBV10-1 and TRBJ2-7, with 8 bases matching TRBD2. Sequencing used naive CD4+ T cells from PBMCs. In light of the paper, this sample's cell subset or site label describes: CD45RA+ positively selected. The sequence derives from a man aged 18 to 29 in good health. Some clones in this sample may be carry-over from other donors' samples. Here is the DNA: TGCGCCAGCAGTGAGTTTGGCGGGAGGTTCACCGAGCAGTACTTC. The encoded protein is CASSEFGGRFTEQYF.